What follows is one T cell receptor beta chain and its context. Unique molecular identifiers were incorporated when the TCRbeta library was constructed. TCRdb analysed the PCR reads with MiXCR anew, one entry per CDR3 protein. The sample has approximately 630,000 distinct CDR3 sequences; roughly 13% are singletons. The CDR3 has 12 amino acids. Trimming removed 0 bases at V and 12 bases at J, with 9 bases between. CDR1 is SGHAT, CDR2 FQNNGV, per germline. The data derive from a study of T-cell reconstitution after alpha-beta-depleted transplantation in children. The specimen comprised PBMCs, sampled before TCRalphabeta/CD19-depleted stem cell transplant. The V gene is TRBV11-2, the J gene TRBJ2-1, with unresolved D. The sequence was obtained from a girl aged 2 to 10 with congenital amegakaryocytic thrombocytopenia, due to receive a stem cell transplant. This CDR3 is CASSLEQARQFF. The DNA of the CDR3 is TGTGCCAGCAGCTTAGAACAAGCAAGGCAGTTCTTC.